This T cell receptor (beta chain) was sequenced for a study of T-cell reconstitution after alpha-beta-depleted transplantation in children. This clonotype has more than one count but fewer than ten. The CDR3 has 13 amino acids. V was shortened by 7 bases and J by 4 bases, with 12 bases between the two germline ends. Preparation of the TCRbeta library used unique molecular identifiers. MiXCR, applied by TCRdb to the PCR reads, yields one record per CDR3 protein. The sample holds a few hundred thousand distinct CDR3 sequences, about an eighth seen once. The chain combines TRBV12-3 or TRBV12-4 with TRBJ2-3, with D perhaps matching TRBD1 (5 bases). This sequence originates from a human donor who donated a stem cell graft to a child with Fanconi anemia. This specimen was PBMCs, taken from the stem cell graft. CDR3 protein: CASNRLGADTQYF. In nucleotides, the CDR3 is TGTGCCAGCAACAGATTAGGGGCAGATACGCAGTATTTT.